This passage covers 2 T cell receptor beta chains from one sample sequenced in a study of blood T cells in healthy people across ages. Using a J-beta primer mix together with a sample-barcoded 5' primer, a second PCR was run for about 6 to 11 cycles. TCRdb reprocessed the 5' RACE reads with MiXCR, giving one entry per CDR3 protein. The table lists approximately 2,000,000 distinct CDR3 sequences, about two fifths of them singletons. The specimen was blood. The receptors come from a human donor in good health.

This clonotype has just a few counts. J is TRBJ2-2 and V is TRBV4-3; D is ambiguous. The CDR3 spans 14 residues. Germline V gene sequence: CDR1 LGHNA, CDR2 YSLEER. V lost 1 base and J 6 bases, leaving 9 bases between the germline ends. The CDR3 reads CASSQGPVAGELFF. The CDR3 DNA sequence: TGCGCCAGCAGCCAAGGACCCGTCGCCGGGGAGCTGTTTTTT.

The sample holds a few counts of this clonotype. This chain links TRBV9 with TRBJ1-2; 12 nucleotides align to TRBD1. After removal of 2 bases from V and 6 bases from J, the junction contained 8 bases not matched to a gene. The CDR3 contains 16 residues. Germline assignment: CDR1 SGDLS and CDR2 YYNGEE. The CDR3 DNA reads as TGTGCCAGCAGCGTTCGTACCGGGACAGGGGGCAATGGCTACACCTTC. It translates to CASSVRTGTGGNGYTF.